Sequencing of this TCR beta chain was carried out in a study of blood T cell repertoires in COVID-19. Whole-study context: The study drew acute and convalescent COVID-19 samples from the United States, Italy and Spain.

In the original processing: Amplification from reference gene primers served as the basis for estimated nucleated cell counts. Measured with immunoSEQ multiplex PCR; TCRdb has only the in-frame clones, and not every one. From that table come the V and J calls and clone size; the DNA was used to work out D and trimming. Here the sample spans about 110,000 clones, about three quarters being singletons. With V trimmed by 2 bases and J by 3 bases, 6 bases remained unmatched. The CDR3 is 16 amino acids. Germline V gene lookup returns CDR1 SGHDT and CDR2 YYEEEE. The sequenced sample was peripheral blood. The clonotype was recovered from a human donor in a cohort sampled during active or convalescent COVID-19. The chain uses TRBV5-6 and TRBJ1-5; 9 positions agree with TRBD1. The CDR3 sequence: CASSLNRGRHNQPQHF. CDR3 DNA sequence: TGTGCCAGCAGCTTAAACAGGGGGCGGCACAATCAGCCCCAGCATTTT.